What follows are 20 T cell receptor beta chains derived from one specimen sequenced in a study of T cell responses to AZD1222 COVID-19 vaccine. The table came from immunoSEQ multiplex PCR; TCRdb's copy has only in-frame clones and leaves some out. The data contain about 150,000 clones, under 95% of them singletons. The sample here was peripheral blood, taken on day 0 of AZD1222 vaccination. The receptor source for this set is an adult in good health.

The chain is built from TRBV6-1 and TRBJ1-2, with D possibly matching TRBD1 (6 bases). Trimming took 2 bases from V and 8 from J, leaving 18 bases between them. Per the germline V gene, CDR1 is MNHNS and CDR2 is SASEGT. This CDR3 region has 15 residues. The chain's CDR3 is CASSELQGLLGGYTF. CDR3 nucleotides: TGTGCCAGCAGTGAATTACAGGGACTCCTGGGGGGCTACACCTTC.

The CDR3 here is CASSPDPSGYGYTF. The CDR3 DNA follows: TGTGCCAGCAGCCCAGACCCAAGTGGCTATGGCTACACCTTC. The chain uses TRBV2 and TRBJ1-2; no reliable D call. The CDR3 totals 14 residues. The ends were cut back, 6 bases at V and 4 bases at J, with 15 bases in the middle. Per germline, CDR1 SNHLY and CDR2 FYNNEI.

This clone was seen more than once but under ten times. As DNA, the CDR3 is TGTGCCATCAGGACAGGGATAGGCTACACCTTC. It specifies CAIRTGIGYTF. The chain couples TRBV10-3 to TRBJ1-2, with 7 bases that match TRBD1. The CDR3 has 11 residues. CDR1 is ENHRY and CDR2 is SYGVKD in the germline V gene. Trimming took 6 bases from V and 8 from J; bases not matched to a gene: 3.

This chain connects TRBV19 to TRBJ1-5; perhaps TRBD1 as D (5 bases). This CDR3 is 13 amino acids long. Germline V gene data show CDR1 as LNHDA and CDR2 as SQIVND (reference sequence). The V end was cut by 7 bases, the J end by 15 bases, with 22 bases between. The CDR3 spells CASTPRTKGRSHF. The CDR3 DNA reads as TGTGCCAGTACCCCGAGGACTAAGGGGAGATCGCATTTT.

The chain employs TRBV13 and TRBJ1-1; D uncertain. CDR3 length equals 13 residues. Germline V gives CDR1 PRHDT, CDR2 FYEKMQ (reference sequence). V lost 8 bases and J lost 8, with 18 bases in between. CDR3 coding DNA: TGTGCCAGCCACCCTGACCGGGCCTTAGAAGCTTTCTTT. Translated: CASHPDRALEAFF.

This chain uses TRBV12-3 or TRBV12-4 with TRBJ2-5, with D possibly matching TRBD2 (6 bases). This CDR3 has 13 amino acids. With 6 bases removed from V and 7 bases from J, the gap between germline ends came to 15 bases. CDR3 DNA sequence: TGTGCCAGCAGCCCCGACAGAGCGGGGACCCAGTACTTC. It translates to CASSPDRAGTQYF.

The chain uses TRBV10-3 and TRBJ1-5, with TRBD1 as a possible D gene (5 bases). The CDR3 length is 14 residues. Between the trimmed V and J ends, which lost 3 bases and 2 bases, there was a span of 8 bases. The germline V gene encodes CDR1 ENHRY and CDR2 SYGVKD. The CDR3 bases are TGTGCCATCAGTGACTGGGGGGGCAATCAGCCCCAGCATTTT. Translation gives CAISDWGGNQPQHF.

The J gene is TRBJ1-1, the V gene TRBV2, with 7 bases identical to TRBD1. Germline CDR1 is SNHLY and CDR2 is FYNNEI. V trimming: 2 bases; J trimming: 5 bases; junction bases outside the gene matches: 8. The CDR3 sequence is 15 residues long. CDR3 nucleotide sequence: TGTGCCAGCAGTGAAATCCAGGGGGGCCTTACTGAAGCTTTCTTT. Translating it yields CASSEIQGGLTEAFF.

The V gene is TRBV5-1, the J gene TRBJ2-6; TRBD2 agrees at 7 bases. The V segment lost 3 bases and the J segment 0 bases; nucleotides outside the gene matches: 6. This CDR3 spans 17 amino acids. Germline V gene sequence: CDR1 SGHRS, CDR2 YFSETQ. The CDR3 coding sequence is TGCGCCAGCAGCTCCAACCCGGGAGGCTCTGGGGCCAACGTCCTGACTTTC. Amino acids: CASSSNPGGSGANVLTF. Supplemented by reference TRBV5-1 and TRBJ2-6, the full variable domain reads KAGVTQTPRYLIKTRGQQVTLSCSPISGHRSVSWYQQTPGQGLQFLFEYFSETQRNKGNFPGRFSGRQFSNSRSEMNVSTLELGDSALYLCASSSNPGGSGANVLTFGAGSRLTVL.

The J gene is TRBJ1-6, the V gene TRBV13; 10 bases are shared with TRBD1. The V and J ends lost 4 bases and 9 bases, in that order; junction bases with no gene match: 6. The CDR3 spans 15 residues. Per the germline V gene, CDR1 is PRHDT and CDR2 is FYEKMQ (reference sequence). The CDR3 sequence: CASSSGQGIGSPLHF. The DNA of the CDR3 is TGTGCCAGCAGCTCGGGACAGGGGATAGGTTCACCCCTCCACTTT.

V usage is TRBV7-2 and J usage is TRBJ2-4; 9 bases are a match to TRBD1. The CDR3 runs 16 residues. Unmatched junction bases numbered 5, after V lost 5 bases and J lost 0 bases. Germline values: CDR1 SGHTA, CDR2 FQGNSA. DNA for the CDR3: TGTGCCAGCAGCCTCGGGACAGGGTTAGCCAAAAACATTCAGTACTTC. It encodes CASSLGTGLAKNIQYF.

Concerning this clone: This specimen includes other DNA sequences encoding the same CDR3. The V gene is TRBV19, the J gene TRBJ1-1; TRBD1 might be the D (6 bases). Trimming stripped 5 bases from V and 1 base from J, with 11 bases between. CDR3 length equals 14 residues. Germline V CDR1 and CDR2: LNHDA, SQIVND (reference sequence). The CDR3 DNA reads as TGTGCCAGTAGTTTACAGGGACGGAACACTGAAGCTTTCTTT. This encodes CASSLQGRNTEAFF.

Comment on this clone: A junction boundary mismatches the germline segment, possibly from a read error. The rearrangement links TRBV11-2 to TRBJ2-7; D uncertain. The CDR3 sequence is 12 residues long. Germline loops: CDR1 SGHAT, CDR2 FQNNGV. In nucleotides, the CDR3 is TGTGCCAGCAGCGTAGACCTGGGCGAGCAGTACTTC. This sequence encodes CASSVDLGEQYF.

This CDR3 is CASSQPPRGAGDEQFF. The CDR3 DNA reads as TGCGCCAGCAGCCAACCACCCCGAGGGGCGGGAGATGAGCAGTTCTTC. The gene calls are TRBV4-1 and TRBJ2-1; 7 bases agree with TRBD2. The germline V gene encodes CDR1 MGHRA and CDR2 YSYEKL. The J segment lost 8 bases and the V segment lost 2 bases, leaving 12 bases of the junction unmatched. The CDR3 consists of 16 residues.

The rearrangement uses TRBV19 and TRBJ2-7, with TRBD1 identical over 9 bases. Germline-derived CDR1 and CDR2 are LNHDA and SQIVND (reference sequence). The CDR3 is 14 residues long. V was pared by 4 bases and J by 3 bases, with 4 bases of the junction left unmatched. The CDR3 spells CASSTGQGSYEQYF. CDR3 coding DNA: TGTGCCAGTAGTACCGGACAGGGGAGCTACGAGCAGTACTTC.

The rearrangement joins TRBV15 to TRBJ2-7; D might be TRBD1 (6 bases). The CDR3 runs to 14 residues. Per the germline V gene, CDR1 is LNHNV and CDR2 is YYDKDF (reference sequence). V lost 0 bases to trimming and J lost 2 bases, with 8 bases between them. CDR3 DNA: TGTGCCACCAGCAGAGAAACAGGGACCTACGAGCAGTACTTC. Protein sequence: CATSRETGTYEQYF.

J is TRBJ1-2 and V is TRBV7-9; the D is unclear. The germline gives CDR1 SEHNR, CDR2 FQNEAQ (reference sequence). V was shortened by 8 bases and J by 0 bases, with 16 bases between the two germline ends. The CDR3 loop spans 15 amino acids. CDR3 coding DNA: TGTGCCAGCCGGACCTCACCCAGCTCTAACTATGGCTACACCTTC. It encodes CASRTSPSSNYGYTF.

The chain couples TRBV19 to TRBJ1-2; no clear D. Between the trimmed V and J ends, which lost 4 bases and 2 bases, there was a span of 11 bases. The CDR3 has 14 amino acids. Germline V gene lookup returns CDR1 LNHDA and CDR2 SQIVND (reference sequence). The CDR3 DNA sequence: TGTGCCAGTAGTAAAATAGTCCAAAACTATGGCTACACCTTC. Translation gives CASSKIVQNYGYTF. The full variable domain, with the rest looked up from reference TRBV19 and TRBJ1-2, is DGGITQSPKYLFRKEGQNVTLSCEQNLNHDAMYWYRQDPGQGLRLIYYSQIVNDFQKGDIAEGYSVSREKKESFPLTVTSAQKNPTAFYLCASSKIVQNYGYTFGSGTRLTVV.

This sequence joins TRBV7-9 and TRBJ1-2; no clear D gene. CDR1 is SEHNR and CDR2 is FQNEAQ in the germline V gene (reference sequence). The V end lost 2 bases, the J end lost 4 bases, and 8 bases lay between the germline ends. The CDR3 length is 13 residues. CDR3 loop: CASSLKTVYGYTF. The CDR3 DNA follows: TGTGCCAGCAGCTTAAAGACGGTCTATGGCTACACCTTC.

This chain connects TRBV27 to TRBJ2-3; possible D gene TRBD1, 5 bases. V lost 2 bases and J lost 5, with 11 bases in between. The CDR3 sequence is 14 residues long. Per the germline V gene, CDR1 is MNHEY and CDR2 is SMNVEV (reference sequence). CDR3 sequence reads: CASSLNRIGDTQYF. In nucleotides, the CDR3 is TGTGCCAGCAGTTTAAACAGGATCGGAGATACGCAGTATTTT.